This T cell receptor (beta chain) stems from a study of T-cell reconstitution after alpha-beta-depleted transplantation in children. In its sample, this clonotype was seen many times. Preparation of the TCRbeta library involved a method that used unique molecular identifiers. MiXCR was run by TCRdb on the PCR reads, yielding one entry per CDR3 protein. The sample yields 250,000 to 300,000 distinct CDR3 sequences, under 14% seen once. This clonotype was obtained from a male patient aged 2 to 10 who had a stem cell transplant for chronic granulomatous disease, so the T cells may come from the graft donor. The source was peripheral blood, collected 180 days after TCRalphabeta/CD19-depleted stem cell transplant.

CDR3 residues: CSVEGIGSGELFF. CDR3 coding DNA: TGCAGCGTTGAAGGAATCGGTTCCGGGGAGCTGTTTTTT. The genes are TRBV29-1 and TRBJ2-2; D call uncertain. Trimming stripped 1 base from V and 6 bases from J, with 9 bases between. This CDR3 contains 13 residues. Germline V gene data show CDR1 as SQVTM and CDR2 as ANQGSEA.